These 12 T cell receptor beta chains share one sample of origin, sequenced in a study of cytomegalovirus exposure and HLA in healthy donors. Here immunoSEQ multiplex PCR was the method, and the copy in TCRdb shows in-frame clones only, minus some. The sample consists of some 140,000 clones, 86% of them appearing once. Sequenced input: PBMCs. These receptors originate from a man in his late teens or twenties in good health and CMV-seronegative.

The CDR3 nucleotides read TGTGCCAGCAGCTCCTTTAGAGGTCTTGGAGAGACCCAGTACTTC. As protein: CASSSFRGLGETQYF. This rearrangement joins TRBV7-9 to TRBJ2-5; no reliable D call. There are 15 residues in the CDR3. Germline V gene lookup returns CDR1 SEHNR and CDR2 FQNEAQ (reference sequence). The V end was cut by 4 bases, the J end by 4 bases, with 16 bases between.

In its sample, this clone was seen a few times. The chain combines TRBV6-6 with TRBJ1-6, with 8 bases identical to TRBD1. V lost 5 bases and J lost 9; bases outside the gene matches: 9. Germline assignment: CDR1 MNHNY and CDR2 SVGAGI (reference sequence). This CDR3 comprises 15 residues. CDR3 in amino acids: CASSGVGQGGSPLHF. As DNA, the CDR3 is TGTGCCAGCAGTGGCGTCGGACAGGGCGGTTCACCCCTCCACTTT.

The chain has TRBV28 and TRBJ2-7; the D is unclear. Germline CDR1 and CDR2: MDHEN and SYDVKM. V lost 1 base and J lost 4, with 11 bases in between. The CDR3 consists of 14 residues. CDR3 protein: CASSLSPLLYEQYF. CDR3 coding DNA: TGTGCCAGCAGTTTATCCCCTCTTCTGTACGAGCAGTACTTC.

The CDR3 loop is CASSLVGQGGSPLHF. In DNA form, the CDR3 reads TGTGCCAGCAGCTTAGTAGGACAGGGAGGTTCACCCCTCCACTTT. The genes are TRBV7-2 and TRBJ1-6, with 8 nucleotides matching TRBD1. In germline, CDR1 is SGHTA, CDR2 FQGNSA. This CDR3 is 15 amino acids long. V was pared by 1 base and J by 9 bases, with 5 bases of the junction left unmatched. Looking up the rest from reference TRBV7-2 and TRBJ1-6 gives the full variable domain: GAGVSQSPSNKVTEKGKDVELRCDPISGHTALYWYRQSLGQGLEFLIYFQGNSAPDKSGLPSDRFSAERTGGSVSTLTIQRTQQEDSAVYLCASSLVGQGGSPLHFGNGTRLTVT.

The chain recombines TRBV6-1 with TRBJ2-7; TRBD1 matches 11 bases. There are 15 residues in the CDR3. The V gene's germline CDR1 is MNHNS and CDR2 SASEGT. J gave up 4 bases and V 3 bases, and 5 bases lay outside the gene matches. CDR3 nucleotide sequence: TGTGCCAGCAGTGAGGGAGGGACAGGGGGATACGAGCAGTACTTC. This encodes CASSEGGTGGYEQYF.

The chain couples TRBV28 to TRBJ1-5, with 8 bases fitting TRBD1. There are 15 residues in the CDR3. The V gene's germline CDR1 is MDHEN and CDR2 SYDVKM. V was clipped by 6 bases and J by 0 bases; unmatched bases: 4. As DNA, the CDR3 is TGTGCCAGCAGGGTGACAGGGGCTAGCAATCAGCCCCAGCATTTT. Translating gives CASRVTGASNQPQHF.

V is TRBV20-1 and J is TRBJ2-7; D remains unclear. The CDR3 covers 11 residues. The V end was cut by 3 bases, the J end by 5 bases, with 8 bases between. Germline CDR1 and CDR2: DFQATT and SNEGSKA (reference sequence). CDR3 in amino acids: CSARTRDEQYF. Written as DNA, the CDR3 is TGCAGTGCTAGGACTCGGGACGAGCAGTACTTC.

The CDR3 DNA reads TGCGCCAGCAGCTCATACGGGACTAGCGGGGAAGAGACCCAGTACTTC. Its protein is CASSSYGTSGEETQYF. The J gene is TRBJ2-5, the V gene TRBV5-1; 13 bases match TRBD2. The V segment lost 3 bases and the J segment 3 bases; nucleotides outside the gene matches: 5. This CDR3 contains 16 residues. In germline, CDR1 is SGHRS, CDR2 YFSETQ.

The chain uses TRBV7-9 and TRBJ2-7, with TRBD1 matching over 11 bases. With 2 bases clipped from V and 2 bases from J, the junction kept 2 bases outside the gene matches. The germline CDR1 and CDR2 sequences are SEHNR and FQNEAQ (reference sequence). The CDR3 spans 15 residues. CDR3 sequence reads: CASSLRDRGTYEQYF. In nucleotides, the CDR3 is TGTGCCAGCAGCTTACGGGACAGGGGGACCTACGAGCAGTACTTC. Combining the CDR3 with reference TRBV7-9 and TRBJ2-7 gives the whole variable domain DTGVSQNPRHKITKRGQNVTFRCDPISEHNRLYWYRQTLGQGPEFLTYFQNEAQLEKSRLLSDRFSAERPKGSFSTLEIQRTEQGDSAMYLCASSLRDRGTYEQYFGPGTRLTVT.

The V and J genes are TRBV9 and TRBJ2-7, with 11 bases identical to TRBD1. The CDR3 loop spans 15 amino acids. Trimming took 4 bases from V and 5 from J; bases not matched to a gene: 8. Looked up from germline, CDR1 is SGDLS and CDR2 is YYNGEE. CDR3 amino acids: CASSLRTGGNHEQYF. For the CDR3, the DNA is TGTGCCAGCAGCCTTCGGACAGGGGGCAACCACGAGCAGTACTTC.

This CDR3 reads CASSPNSYEQYF. CDR3 sequence (DNA): TGTGCCAGCAGTCCCAACTCCTACGAGCAGTACTTC. The J gene is TRBJ2-7, the V gene TRBV27; no firm D call. Germline V gene sequence: CDR1 MNHEY, CDR2 SMNVEV (reference sequence). With 5 bases removed from V and 0 bases from J, the gap between germline ends came to 5 bases. The CDR3 totals 12 residues.

Written as DNA, the CDR3 is TGTGCCAGCAGCCCCCGGACAGGGAGGTTTAATGAGCAGTTCTTC. Protein: CASSPRTGRFNEQFF. The chain uses TRBV11-2 and TRBJ2-1; 8 bases agree with TRBD1. CDR1 SGHAT and CDR2 FQNNGV come from the germline V gene. This CDR3 region has 15 residues. The junction had 10 bases not matched to a gene; V was cut back by 5 bases and J by 7 bases.